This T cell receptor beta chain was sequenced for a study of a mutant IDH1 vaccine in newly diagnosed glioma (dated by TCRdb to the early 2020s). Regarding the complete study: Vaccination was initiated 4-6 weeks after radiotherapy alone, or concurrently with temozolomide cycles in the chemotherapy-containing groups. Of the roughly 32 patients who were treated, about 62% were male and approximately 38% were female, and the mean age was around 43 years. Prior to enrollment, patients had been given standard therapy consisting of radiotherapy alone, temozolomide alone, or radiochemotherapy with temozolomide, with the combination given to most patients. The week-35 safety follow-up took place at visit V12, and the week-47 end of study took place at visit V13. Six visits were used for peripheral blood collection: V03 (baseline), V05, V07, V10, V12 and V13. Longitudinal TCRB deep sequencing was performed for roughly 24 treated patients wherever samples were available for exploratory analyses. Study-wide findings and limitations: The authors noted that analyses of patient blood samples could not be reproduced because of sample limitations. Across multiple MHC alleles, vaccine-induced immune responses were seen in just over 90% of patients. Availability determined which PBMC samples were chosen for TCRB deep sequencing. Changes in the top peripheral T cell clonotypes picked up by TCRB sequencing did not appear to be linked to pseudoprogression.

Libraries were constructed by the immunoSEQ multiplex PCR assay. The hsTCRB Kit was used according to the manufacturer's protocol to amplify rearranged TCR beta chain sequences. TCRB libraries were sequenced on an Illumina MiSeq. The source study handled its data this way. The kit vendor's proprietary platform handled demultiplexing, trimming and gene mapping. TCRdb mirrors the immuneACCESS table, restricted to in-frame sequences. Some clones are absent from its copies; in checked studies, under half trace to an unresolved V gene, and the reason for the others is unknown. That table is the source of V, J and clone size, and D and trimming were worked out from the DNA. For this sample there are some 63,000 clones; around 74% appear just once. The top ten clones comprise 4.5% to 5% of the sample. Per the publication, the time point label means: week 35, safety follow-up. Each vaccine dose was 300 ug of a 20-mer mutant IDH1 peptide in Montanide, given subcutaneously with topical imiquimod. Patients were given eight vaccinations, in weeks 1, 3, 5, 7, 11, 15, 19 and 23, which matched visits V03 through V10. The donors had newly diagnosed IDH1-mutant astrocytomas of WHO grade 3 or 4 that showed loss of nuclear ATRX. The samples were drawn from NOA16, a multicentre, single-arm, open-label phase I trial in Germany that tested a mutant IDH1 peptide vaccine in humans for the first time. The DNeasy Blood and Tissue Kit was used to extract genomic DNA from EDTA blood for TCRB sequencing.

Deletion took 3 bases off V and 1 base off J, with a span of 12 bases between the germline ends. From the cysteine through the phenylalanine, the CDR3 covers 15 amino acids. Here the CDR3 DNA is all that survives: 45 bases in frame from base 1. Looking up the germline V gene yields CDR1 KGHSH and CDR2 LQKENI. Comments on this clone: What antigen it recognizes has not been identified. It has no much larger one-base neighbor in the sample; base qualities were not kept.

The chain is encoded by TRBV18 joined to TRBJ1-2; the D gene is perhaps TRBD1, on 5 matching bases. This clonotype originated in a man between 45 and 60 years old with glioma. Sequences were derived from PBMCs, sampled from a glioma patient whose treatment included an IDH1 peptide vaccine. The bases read TGTGCCAGCTCACCGACCCGGGACGGTAACTATGGCTACACCTTC. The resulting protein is CASSPTRDGNYGYTF.